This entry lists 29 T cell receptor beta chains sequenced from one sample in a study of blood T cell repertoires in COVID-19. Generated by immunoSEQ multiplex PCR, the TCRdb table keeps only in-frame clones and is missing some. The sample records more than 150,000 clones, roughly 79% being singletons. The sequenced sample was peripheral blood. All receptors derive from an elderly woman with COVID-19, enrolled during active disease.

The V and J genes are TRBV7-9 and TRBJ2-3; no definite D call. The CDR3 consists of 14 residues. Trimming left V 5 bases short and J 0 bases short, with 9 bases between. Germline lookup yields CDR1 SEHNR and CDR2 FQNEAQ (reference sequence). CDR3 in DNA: TGTGCCAGCAGCACCACCTATAGCACAGATACGCAGTATTTT. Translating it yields CASSTTYSTDTQYF.

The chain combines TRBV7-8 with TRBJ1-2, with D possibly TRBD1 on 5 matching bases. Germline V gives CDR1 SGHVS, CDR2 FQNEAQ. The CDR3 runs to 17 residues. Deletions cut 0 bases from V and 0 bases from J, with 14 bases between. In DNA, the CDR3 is TGTGCCAGCAGCTTAGCGGGGCGACATCACACTAACTATGGCTACACCTTC. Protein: CASSLAGRHHTNYGYTF.

The CDR3 loop reads CASRGRGTGELFF. DNA for the CDR3: TGTGCCAGCAGGGGCCGGGGCACCGGGGAGCTGTTTTTT. This chain links TRBV7-2 with TRBJ2-2, with D possibly TRBD2 on 5 matching bases. This CDR3 is 13 amino acids long. Trimming removed 6 bases at V and 4 bases at J, with 9 bases between. Looked up from germline, CDR1 is SGHTA and CDR2 is FQGNSA.

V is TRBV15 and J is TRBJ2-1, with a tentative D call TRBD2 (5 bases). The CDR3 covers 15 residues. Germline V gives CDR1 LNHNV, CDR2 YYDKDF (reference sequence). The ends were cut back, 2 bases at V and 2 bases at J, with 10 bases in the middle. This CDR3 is CATSRSSVPYNEQFF. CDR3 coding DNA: TGTGCCACCAGCAGAAGTAGCGTCCCCTACAATGAGCAGTTCTTC.

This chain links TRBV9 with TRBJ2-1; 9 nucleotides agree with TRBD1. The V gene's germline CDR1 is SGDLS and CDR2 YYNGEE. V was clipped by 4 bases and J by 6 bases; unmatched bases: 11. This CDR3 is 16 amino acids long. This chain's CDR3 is CASSPTGTGRINEQFF. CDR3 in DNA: TGTGCCAGCAGCCCGACCGGGACAGGGCGAATCAATGAGCAGTTCTTC.

This chain's CDR3 is CASSFSTGFGTSYNEQFF. DNA for the CDR3: TGTGCCAGCAGTTTCAGTACGGGATTCGGGACATCCTACAATGAGCAGTTCTTC. The chain links TRBV28 to TRBJ2-1, with D perhaps TRBD1 (6 bases). The CDR3 spans 18 residues. V lost 3 bases, J lost 1 base, and 19 bases lay in between. Germline CDR1 MDHEN, CDR2 SYDVKM.

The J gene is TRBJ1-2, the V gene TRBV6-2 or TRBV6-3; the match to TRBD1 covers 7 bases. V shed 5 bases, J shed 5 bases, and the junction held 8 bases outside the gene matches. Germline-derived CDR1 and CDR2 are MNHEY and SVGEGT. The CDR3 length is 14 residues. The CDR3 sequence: CASSTIPDRYGYTF. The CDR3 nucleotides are TGTGCCAGCAGTACTATCCCGGACAGGTATGGCTACACCTTC.

CDR3 residues: CASSGTGFYNSPLHF. The DNA of the CDR3 is TGTGCCAGCAGTGGGACAGGGTTCTATAATTCACCCCTCCACTTT. The chain is built from TRBV2 and TRBJ1-6; TRBD1 aligns across 8 bases. CDR1 and CDR2 from the germline V gene are SNHLY and FYNNEI. V lost 4 bases, J lost 3 bases, and 2 bases stayed unmatched. CDR3 length: 15 residues.

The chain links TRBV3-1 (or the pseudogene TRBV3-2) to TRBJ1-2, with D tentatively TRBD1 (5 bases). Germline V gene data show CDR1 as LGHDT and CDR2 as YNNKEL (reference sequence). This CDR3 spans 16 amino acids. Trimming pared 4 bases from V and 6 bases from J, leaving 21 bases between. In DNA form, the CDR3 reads TGTGCCAGCAGCCTGGGAGGGAGGGGAGAACGAAATGGCTACACCTTC. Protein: CASSLGGRGERNGYTF.

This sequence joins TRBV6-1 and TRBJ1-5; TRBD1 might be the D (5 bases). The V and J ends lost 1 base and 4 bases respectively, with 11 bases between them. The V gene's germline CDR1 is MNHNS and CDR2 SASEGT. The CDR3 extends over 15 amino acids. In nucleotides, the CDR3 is TGTGCCAGCAGTGAAGTGGCAGGGAGGAATCAGCCCCAGCATTTT. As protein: CASSEVAGRNQPQHF.

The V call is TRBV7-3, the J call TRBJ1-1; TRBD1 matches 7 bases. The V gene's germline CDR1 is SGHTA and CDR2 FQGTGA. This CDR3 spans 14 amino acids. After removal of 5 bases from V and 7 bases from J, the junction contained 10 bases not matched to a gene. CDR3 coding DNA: TGTGCCAGCAGCCCCACAGGGACAGTGCTTGAAGCTTTCTTT. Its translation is CASSPTGTVLEAFF.

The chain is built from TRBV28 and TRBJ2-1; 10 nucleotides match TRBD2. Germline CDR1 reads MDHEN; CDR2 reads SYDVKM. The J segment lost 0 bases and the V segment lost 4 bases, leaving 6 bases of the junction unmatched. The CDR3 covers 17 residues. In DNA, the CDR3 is TGTGCCAGCAGTTCACTAGCGGGGCGCAGCTCCTACAATGAGCAGTTCTTC. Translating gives CASSSLAGRSSYNEQFF.

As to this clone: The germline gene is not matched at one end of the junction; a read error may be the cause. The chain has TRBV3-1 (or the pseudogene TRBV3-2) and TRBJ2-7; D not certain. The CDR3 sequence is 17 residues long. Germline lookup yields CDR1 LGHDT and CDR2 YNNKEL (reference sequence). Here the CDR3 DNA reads TGTGCCAGCAGTCAAGAACCGGTGCGAGTTTCTTCCTACGAGCAGTACTTC. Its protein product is CASSQEPVRVSSYEQYF.

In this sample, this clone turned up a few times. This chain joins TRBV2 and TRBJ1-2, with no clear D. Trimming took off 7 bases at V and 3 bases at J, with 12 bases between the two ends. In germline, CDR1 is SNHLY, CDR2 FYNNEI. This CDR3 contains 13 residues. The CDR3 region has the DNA TGTGCCAGCACCGAACTGAGGTACTATGGCTACACCTTC. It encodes CASTELRYYGYTF.

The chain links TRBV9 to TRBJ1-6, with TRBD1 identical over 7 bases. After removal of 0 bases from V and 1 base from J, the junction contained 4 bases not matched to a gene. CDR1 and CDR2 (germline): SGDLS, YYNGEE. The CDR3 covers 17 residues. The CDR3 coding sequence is TGTGCCAGCAGCGTAGGACAGGGAAGATCCTATAATTCACCCCTCCACTTT. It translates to CASSVGQGRSYNSPLHF.

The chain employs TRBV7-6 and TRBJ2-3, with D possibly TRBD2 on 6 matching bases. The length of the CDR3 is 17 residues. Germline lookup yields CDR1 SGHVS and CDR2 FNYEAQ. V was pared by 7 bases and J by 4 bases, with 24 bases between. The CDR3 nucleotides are TGTGCCAGCACCAGCTTGTGGGGACGGGAGCGGTCAGATACGCAGTATTTT. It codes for CASTSLWGRERSDTQYF.

The CDR3 is CASSLAGWAGPRETQYF. CDR3 bases: TGTGCCAGCAGCTTAGCCGGTTGGGCAGGCCCCCGAGAGACCCAGTACTTC. The chain employs TRBV7-2 and TRBJ2-5, with D uncertain. CDR1 is SGHTA and CDR2 is FQGNSA in the germline V gene. With 0 bases removed from V and 4 bases from J, the gap between germline ends came to 18 bases. This CDR3 comprises 17 residues.

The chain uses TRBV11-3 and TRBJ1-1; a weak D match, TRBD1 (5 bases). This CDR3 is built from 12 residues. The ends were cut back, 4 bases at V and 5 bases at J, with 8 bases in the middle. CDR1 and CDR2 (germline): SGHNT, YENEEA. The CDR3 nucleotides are TGTGCCAGCAGCTCTAGGGGTACTGAAGCTTTCTTT. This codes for CASSSRGTEAFF.

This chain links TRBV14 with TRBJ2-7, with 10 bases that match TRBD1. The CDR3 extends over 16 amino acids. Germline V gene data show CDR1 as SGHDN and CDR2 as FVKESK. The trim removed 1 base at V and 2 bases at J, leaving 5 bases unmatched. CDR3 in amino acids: CASSQAWGTGAYEQYF. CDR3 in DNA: TGTGCCAGCAGCCAAGCTTGGGGGACAGGGGCCTACGAGCAGTACTTC.

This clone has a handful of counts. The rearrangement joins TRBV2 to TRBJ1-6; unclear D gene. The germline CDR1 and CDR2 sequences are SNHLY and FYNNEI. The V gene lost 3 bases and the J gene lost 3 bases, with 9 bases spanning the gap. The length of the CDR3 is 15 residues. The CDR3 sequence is CASSDLASYNSPLHF. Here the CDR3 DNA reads TGTGCCAGCAGTGATTTGGCAAGCTATAATTCACCCCTCCACTTT.

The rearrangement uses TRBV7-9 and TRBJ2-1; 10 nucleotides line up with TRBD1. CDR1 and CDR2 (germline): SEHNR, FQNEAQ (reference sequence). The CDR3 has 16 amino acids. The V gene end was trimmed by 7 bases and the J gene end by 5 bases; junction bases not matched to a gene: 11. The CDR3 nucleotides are TGTGCCAGCACCCTGGGACAGGGGTTTGTCGACAATGAGCAGTTCTTC. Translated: CASTLGQGFVDNEQFF.

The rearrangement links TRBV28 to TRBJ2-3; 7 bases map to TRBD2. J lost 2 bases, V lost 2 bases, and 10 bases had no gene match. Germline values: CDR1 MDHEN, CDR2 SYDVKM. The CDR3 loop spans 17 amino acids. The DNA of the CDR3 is TGTGCCAGCAGTTTAAGATCCAGCGGGGAAACCACAGATACGCAGTATTTT. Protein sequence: CASSLRSSGETTDTQYF.

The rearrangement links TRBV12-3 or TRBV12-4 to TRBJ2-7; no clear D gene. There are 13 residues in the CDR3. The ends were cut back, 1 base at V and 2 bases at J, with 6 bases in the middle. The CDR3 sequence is CASSLETPYEQYF. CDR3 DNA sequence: TGTGCCAGCAGTTTAGAGACACCCTACGAGCAGTACTTC.

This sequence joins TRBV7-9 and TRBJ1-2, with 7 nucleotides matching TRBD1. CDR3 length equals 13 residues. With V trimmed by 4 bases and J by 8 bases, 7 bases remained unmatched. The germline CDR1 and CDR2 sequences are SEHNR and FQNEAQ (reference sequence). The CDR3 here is CASSSQAGGGYTF. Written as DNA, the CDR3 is TGTGCCAGCAGCTCCCAAGCAGGGGGAGGCTACACCTTC.

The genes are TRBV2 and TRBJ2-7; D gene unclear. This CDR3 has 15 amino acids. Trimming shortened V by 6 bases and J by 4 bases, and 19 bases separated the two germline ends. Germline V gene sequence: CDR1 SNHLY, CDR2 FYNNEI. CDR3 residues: CASSRGQLDVYEQYF. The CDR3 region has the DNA TGTGCCAGCAGCCGCGGTCAACTCGATGTGTACGAGCAGTACTTC.

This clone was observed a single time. As DNA, the CDR3 is TGTGCCAGCAGTCGGGACAGGGTCGGTGAAACTGAAGCTTTCTTT. Translating it yields CASSRDRVGETEAFF. The rearrangement uses TRBV6-6 and TRBJ1-1; 9 bases align to TRBD1. The ends lost 5 bases at V and 5 bases at J; junction bases unmatched: 9. The germline gives CDR1 MNHNY, CDR2 SVGAGI (reference sequence). The CDR3 loop spans 15 amino acids.

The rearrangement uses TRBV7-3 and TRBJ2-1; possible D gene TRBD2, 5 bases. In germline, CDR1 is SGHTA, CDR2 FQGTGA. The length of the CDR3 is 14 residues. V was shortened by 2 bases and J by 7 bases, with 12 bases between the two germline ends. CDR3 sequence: CASSLGGSLNEQFF. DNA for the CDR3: TGTGCCAGCAGCTTAGGAGGAAGCCTTAATGAGCAGTTCTTC.

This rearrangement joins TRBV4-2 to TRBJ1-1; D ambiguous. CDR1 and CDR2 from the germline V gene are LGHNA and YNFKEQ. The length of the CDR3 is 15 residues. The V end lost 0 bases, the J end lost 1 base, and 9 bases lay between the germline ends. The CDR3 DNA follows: TGTGCCAGCAGCCAAGATCAGGTAACGAACACTGAAGCTTTCTTT. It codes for CASSQDQVTNTEAFF.

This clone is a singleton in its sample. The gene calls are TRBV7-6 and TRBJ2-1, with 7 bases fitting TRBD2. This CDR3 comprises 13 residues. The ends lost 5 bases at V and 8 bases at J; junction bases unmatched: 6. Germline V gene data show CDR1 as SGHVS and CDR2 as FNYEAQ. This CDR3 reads CASSVTSVDEQFF. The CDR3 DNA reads TGTGCCAGCAGCGTCACTAGCGTCGATGAGCAGTTCTTC.